The following is a T cell receptor beta chain sequence with its context. No antigen is known for it. The treatment denotes: around 19 received Ad26.COV2.S at low or high dose, single or two shots; several received placebo; per-sample allocation not given. Sampling occurred on day 63 after the first vaccine or placebo injection. Based in Boston, the donor was an adult of 18-55 years. An Ad26 vector expressing Wuhan-strain SARS-CoV-2 spike served as the vaccine. Trimming at V came to 3 bases and at J to 3 bases, leaving 17 bases not matched to a gene. The CDR3 runs 18 residues. CDR1 is GTSNPN and CDR2 is SVGIG in the germline V gene (reference sequence). The sample is drawn from a study of Ad26.COV2.S vaccination and SARS-CoV-2 variants. Study context: Once or twice, 56 days apart, Ad26.COV2.S was delivered intramuscularly. Overall study results and limits: Assessments of TCR breadth and depth may have underestimated the total T cell responses.

Here immunoSEQ multiplex PCR was the method, and the copy in TCRdb shows in-frame clones only, minus some. The sample contains roughly 420,000 clones, roughly nine tenths of which appear only once. The sample here was peripheral blood, taken in a trial of Ad26.COV2.S vaccine versus placebo. The receptor comes from a person between 18 and 59 years old who received the Ad26.COV2.S COVID-19 vaccine or a placebo. The rearrangement uses TRBV30 and TRBJ2-7; 10 nucleotides agree with TRBD2. The CDR3: CAWSDWGAGGTRHYEQYF. In DNA form, the CDR3 reads TGTGCCTGGAGCGACTGGGGAGCGGGGGGGACCCGACACTACGAGCAGTACTTC.